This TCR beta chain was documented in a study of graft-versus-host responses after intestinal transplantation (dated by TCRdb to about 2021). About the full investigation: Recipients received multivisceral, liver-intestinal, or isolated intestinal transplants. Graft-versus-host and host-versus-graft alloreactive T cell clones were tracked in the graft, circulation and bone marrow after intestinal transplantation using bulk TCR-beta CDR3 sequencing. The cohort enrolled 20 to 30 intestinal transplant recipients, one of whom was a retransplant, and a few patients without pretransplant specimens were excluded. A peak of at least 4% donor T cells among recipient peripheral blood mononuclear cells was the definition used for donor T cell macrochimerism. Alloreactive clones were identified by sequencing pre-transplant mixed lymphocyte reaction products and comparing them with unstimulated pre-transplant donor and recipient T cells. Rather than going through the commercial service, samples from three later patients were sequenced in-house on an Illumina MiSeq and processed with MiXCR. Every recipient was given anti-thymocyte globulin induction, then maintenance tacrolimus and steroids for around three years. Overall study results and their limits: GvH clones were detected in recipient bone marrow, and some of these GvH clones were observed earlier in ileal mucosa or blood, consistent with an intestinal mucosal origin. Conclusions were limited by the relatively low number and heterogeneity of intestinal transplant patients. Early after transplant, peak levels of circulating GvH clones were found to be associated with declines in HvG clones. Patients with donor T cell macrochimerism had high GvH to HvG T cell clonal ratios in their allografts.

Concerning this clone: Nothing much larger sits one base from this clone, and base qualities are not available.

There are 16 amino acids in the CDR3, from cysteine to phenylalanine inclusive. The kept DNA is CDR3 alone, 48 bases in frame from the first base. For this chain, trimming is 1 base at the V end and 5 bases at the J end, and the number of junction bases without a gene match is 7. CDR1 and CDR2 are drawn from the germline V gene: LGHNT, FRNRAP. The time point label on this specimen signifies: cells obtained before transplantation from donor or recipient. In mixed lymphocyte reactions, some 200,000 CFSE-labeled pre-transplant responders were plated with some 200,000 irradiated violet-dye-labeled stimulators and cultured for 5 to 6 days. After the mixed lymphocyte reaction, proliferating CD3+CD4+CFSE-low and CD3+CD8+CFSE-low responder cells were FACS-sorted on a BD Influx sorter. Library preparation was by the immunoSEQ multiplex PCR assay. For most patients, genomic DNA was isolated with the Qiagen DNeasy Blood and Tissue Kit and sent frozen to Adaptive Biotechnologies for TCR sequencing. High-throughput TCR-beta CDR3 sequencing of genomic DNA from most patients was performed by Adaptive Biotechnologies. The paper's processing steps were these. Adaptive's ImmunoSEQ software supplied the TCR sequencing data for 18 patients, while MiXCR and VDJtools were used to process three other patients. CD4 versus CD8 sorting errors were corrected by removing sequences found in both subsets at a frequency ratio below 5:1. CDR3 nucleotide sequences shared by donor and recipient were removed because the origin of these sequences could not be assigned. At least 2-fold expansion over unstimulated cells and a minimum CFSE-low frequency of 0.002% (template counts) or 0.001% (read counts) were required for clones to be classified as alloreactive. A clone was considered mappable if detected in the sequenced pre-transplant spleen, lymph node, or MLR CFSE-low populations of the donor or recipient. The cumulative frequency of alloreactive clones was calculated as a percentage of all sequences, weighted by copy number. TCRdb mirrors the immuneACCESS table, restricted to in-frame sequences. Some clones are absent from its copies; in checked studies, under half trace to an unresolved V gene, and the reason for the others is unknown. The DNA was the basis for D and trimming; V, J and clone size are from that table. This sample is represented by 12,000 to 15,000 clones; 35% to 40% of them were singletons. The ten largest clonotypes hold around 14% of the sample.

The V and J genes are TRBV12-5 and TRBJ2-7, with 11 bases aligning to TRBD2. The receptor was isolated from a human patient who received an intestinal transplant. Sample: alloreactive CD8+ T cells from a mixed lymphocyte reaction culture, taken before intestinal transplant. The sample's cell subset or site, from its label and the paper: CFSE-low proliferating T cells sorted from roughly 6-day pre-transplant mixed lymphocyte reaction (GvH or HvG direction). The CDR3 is CASGLELAGGPHEQYF. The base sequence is TGTGCTAGTGGTTTGGAATTAGCGGGGGGGCCCCACGAGCAGTACTTC. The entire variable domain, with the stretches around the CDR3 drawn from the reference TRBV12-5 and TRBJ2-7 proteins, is DARVTQTPRHKVTEMGQEVTMRCQPILGHNTVFWYRQTMMQGLELLAYFRNRAPLDDSGMPKDRFSAEMPDATLATLKIQPSEPRDSAVYFCASGLELAGGPHEQYFGPGTRLTVT.